This TCR beta chain is from a study of blood T cells in healthy people across ages. CDR3 length: 15 residues. With V trimmed by 6 bases and J by 3 bases, 5 bases remained unmatched. A sample-barcoded 5' primer and a J-beta primer mix were used in a second PCR of about 7 to 12 cycles. TCRdb itself ran the 5' RACE reads through MiXCR, one entry per CDR3 protein. The repertoire holds under 1 million distinct CDR3 sequences, with 40% to 50% as singletons. Sequenced: blood. The genes are TRBV12-3 or TRBV12-4 and TRBJ2-2; 9 bases are a match to TRBD1. This clonotype originated in a man in his sixties in good health. CDR3 loop: CASRRRDRDTGELFF. The CDR3 DNA follows: TGTGCCAGCAGGCGCCGGGACAGGGACACCGGGGAGCTGTTTTTT.